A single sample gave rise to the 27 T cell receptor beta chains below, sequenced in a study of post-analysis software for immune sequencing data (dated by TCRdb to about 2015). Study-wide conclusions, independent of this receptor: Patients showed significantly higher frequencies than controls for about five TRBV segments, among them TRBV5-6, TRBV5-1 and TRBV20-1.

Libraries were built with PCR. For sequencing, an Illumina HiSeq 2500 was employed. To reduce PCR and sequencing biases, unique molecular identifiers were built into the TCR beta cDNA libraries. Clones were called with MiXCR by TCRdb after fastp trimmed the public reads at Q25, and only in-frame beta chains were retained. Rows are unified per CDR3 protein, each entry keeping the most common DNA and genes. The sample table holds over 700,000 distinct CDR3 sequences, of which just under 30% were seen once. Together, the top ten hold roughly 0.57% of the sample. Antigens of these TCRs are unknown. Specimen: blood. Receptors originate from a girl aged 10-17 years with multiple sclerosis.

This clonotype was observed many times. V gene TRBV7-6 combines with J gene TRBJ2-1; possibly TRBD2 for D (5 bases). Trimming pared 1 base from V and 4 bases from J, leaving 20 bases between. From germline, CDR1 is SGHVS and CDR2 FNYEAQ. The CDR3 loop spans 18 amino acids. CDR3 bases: TGTGCCAGCAGCTTAGGCTTCGCGGGTGTATCGGGTTACAATGAGCAGTTCTTC. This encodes CASSLGFAGVSGYNEQFF. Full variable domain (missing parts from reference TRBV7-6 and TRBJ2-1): GAGVSQSPRYKVTKRGQDVALRCDPISGHVSLYWYRQALGQGPEFLTYFNYEAQQDKSGLPNDRFSAERPEGSISTLTIQRTEQRDSAMYRCASSLGFAGVSGYNEQFFGPGTRLTVL.

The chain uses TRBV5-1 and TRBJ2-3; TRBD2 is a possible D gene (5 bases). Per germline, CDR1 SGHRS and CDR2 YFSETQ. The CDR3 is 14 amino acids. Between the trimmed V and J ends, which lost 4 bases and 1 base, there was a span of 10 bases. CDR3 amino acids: CASSPRSGTDTQYF. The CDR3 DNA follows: TGCGCCAGCAGCCCGCGTAGCGGCACAGATACGCAGTATTTT. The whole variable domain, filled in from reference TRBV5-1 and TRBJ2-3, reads KAGVTQTPRYLIKTRGQQVTLSCSPISGHRSVSWYQQTPGQGLQFLFEYFSETQRNKGNFPGRFSGRQFSNSRSEMNVSTLELGDSALYLCASSPRSGTDTQYFGPGTRLTVL.

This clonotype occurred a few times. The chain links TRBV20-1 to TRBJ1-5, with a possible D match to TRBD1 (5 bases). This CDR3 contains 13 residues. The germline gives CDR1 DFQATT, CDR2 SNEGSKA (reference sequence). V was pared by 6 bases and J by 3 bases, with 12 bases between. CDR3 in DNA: TGCAGTGCACCGGGGCTCCACAATCAGCCCCAGCATTTT. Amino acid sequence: CSAPGLHNQPQHF.

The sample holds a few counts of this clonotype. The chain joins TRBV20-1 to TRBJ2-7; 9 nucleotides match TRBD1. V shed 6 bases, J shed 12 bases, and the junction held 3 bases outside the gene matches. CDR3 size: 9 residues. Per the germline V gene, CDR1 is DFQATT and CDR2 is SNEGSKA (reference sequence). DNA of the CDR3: TGCAGTGCGGGACAGGGTTGGTACTTC. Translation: CSAGQGWYF.

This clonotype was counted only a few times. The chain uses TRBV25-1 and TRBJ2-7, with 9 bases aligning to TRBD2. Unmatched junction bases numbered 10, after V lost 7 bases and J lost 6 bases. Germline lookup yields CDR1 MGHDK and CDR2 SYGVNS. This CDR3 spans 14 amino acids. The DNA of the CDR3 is TGTGCCAGCACCATAGCGGGAGACCTCGTCGAGCAGTACTTC. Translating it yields CASTIAGDLVEQYF.

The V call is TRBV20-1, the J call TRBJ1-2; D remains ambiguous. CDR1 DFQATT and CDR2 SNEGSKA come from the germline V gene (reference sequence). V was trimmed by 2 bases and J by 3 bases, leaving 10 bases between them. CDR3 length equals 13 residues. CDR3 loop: CSARRFEDYGYTF. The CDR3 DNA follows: TGCAGTGCTAGAAGGTTCGAGGACTATGGCTACACCTTC.

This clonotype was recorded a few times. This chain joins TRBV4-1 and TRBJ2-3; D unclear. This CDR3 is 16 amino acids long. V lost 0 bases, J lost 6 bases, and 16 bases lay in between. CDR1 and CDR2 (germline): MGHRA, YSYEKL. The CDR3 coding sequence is TGCGCCAGCAGCCAAGAGTTAGGCCCGCTTTCCGATACGCAGTATTTT. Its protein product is CASSQELGPLSDTQYF.

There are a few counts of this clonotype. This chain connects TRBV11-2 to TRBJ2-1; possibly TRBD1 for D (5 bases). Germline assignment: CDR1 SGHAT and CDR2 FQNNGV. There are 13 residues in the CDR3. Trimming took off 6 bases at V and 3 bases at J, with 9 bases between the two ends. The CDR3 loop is CASSGALYNEQFF. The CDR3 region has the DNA TGTGCCAGCAGTGGGGCCCTCTACAATGAGCAGTTCTTC.

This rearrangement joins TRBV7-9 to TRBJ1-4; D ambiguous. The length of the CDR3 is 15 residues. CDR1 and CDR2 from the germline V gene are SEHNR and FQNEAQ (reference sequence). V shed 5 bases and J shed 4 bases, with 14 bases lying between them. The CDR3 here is CASSPTDTGNEKLFF. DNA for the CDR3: TGTGCCAGCAGCCCGACCGACACGGGTAATGAAAAACTGTTTTTT. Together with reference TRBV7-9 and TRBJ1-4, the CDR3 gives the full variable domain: DTGVSQNPRHKITKRGQNVTFRCDPISEHNRLYWYRQTLGQGPEFLTYFQNEAQLEKSRLLSDRFSAERPKGSFSTLEIQRTEQGDSAMYLCASSPTDTGNEKLFFGSGTQLSVL.

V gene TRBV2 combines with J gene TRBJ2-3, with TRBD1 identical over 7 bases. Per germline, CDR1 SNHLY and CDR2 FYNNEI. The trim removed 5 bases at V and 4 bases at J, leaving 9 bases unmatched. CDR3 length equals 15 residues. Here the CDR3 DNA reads TGTGCCAGCAGTCCCCAAGGGACAGTTTCAGATACGCAGTATTTT. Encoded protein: CASSPQGTVSDTQYF.

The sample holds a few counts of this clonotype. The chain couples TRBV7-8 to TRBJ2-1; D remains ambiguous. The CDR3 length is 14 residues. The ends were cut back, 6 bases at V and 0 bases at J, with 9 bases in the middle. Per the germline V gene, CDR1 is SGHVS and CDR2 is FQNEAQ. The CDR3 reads CASSLRSSYNEQFF. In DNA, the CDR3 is TGTGCCAGCAGTCTTCGGTCCTCCTACAATGAGCAGTTCTTC.

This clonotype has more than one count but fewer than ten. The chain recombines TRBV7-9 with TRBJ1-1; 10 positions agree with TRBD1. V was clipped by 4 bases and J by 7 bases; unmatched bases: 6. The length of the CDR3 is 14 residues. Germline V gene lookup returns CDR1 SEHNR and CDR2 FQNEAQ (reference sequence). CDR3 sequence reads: CASSYGTGDDEAFF. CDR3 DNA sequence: TGTGCCAGCAGCTACGGGACAGGGGATGATGAAGCTTTCTTT.

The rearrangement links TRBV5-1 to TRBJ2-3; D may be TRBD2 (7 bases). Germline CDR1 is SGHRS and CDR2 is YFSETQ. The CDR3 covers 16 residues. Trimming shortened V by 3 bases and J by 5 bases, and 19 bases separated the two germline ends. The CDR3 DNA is TGCGCCAGCAGCTCCTTAGCGGGCAGGGGCAGAGATACGCAGTATTTT. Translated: CASSSLAGRGRDTQYF.

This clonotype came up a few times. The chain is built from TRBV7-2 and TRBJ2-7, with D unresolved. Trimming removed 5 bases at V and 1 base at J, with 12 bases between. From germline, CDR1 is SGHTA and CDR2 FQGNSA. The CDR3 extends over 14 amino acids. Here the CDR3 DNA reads TGTGCCAGCAGCCCCAGACTGTTTTCCTACGAGCAGTACTTC. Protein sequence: CASSPRLFSYEQYF. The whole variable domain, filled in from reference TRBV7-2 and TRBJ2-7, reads GAGVSQSPSNKVTEKGKDVELRCDPISGHTALYWYRQSLGQGLEFLIYFQGNSAPDKSGLPSDRFSAERTGGSVSTLTIQRTQQEDSAVYLCASSPRLFSYEQYFGPGTRLTVT.

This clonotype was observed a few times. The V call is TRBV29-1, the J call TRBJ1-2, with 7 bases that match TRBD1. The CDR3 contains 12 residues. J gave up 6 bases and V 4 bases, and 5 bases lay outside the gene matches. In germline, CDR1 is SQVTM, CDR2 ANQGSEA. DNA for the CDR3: TGCAGCGTTGCCGGGACAGCTAATGGCTACACCTTC. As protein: CSVAGTANGYTF.

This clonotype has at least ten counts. Here the CDR3 reads CSAASHGSPSYEQYF. CDR3 DNA sequence: TGCAGTGCCGCCTCCCACGGGTCTCCCTCCTACGAGCAGTACTTC. The chain carries TRBV20-1 and TRBJ2-7; D is ambiguous. The CDR3 has 15 amino acids. Germline CDR1 and CDR2: DFQATT and SNEGSKA (reference sequence). Trimming cost V 6 bases and J 0 bases, with 18 bases left between them.

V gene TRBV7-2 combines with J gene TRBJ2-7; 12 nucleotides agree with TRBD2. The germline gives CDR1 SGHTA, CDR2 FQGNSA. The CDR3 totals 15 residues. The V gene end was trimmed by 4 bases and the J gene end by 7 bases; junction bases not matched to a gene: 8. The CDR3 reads CASSSTSGRLGEQYF. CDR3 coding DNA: TGTGCCAGCAGCTCGACTAGCGGGAGACTAGGTGAGCAGTACTTC.

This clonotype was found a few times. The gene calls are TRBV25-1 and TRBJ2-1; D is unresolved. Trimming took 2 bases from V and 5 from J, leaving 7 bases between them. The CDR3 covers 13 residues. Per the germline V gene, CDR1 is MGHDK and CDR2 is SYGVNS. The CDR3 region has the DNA TGTGCCAGCAGTGAACCTTGGGACAATGAGCAGTTCTTC. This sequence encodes CASSEPWDNEQFF. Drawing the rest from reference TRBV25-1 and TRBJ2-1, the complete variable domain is EADIYQTPRYLVIGTGKKITLECSQTMGHDKMYWYQQDPGMELHLIHYSYGVNSTEKGDLSSESTVSRIRTEHFPLTLESARPSHTSQYLCASSEPWDNEQFFGPGTRLTVL.

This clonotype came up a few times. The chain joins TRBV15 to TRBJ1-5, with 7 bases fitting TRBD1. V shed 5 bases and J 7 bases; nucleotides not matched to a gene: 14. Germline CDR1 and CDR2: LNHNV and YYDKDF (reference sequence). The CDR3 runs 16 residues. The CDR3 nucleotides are TGTGCCACCAGCGGCCAAAAAGGACAGGCCCCCCAGCCCCAGCATTTT. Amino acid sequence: CATSGQKGQAPQPQHF.

The CDR3 nucleotides read TGTGCCAGCAGCTTAGCCACAGCCCCGACGGAGGGGCCGGCTGGGACCCAGTACTTC. Translation: CASSLATAPTEGPAGTQYF. This sequence joins TRBV7-9 and TRBJ2-7, with D maybe TRBD2 (6 bases). Gene TRBJ2-5 matches the end of the DNA better, so the J call may be wrong. The CDR3 runs to 19 residues. Germline lookup yields CDR1 SEHNR and CDR2 FQNEAQ (reference sequence).

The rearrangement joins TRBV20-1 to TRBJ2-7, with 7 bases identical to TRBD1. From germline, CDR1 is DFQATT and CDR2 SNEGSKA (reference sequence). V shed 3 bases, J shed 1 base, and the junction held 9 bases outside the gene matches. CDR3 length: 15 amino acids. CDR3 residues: CSARSTGVISYEQYF. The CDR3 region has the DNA TGCAGTGCTAGGTCTACAGGGGTAATTTCCTACGAGCAGTACTTC.

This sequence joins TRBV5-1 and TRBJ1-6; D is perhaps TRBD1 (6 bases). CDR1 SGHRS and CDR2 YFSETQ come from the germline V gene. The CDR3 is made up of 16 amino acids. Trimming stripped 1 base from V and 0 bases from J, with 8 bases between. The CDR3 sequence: CASSLQGSSYNSPLHF. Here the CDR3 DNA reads TGCGCCAGCAGCTTGCAGGGGAGCTCCTATAATTCACCCCTCCACTTT.

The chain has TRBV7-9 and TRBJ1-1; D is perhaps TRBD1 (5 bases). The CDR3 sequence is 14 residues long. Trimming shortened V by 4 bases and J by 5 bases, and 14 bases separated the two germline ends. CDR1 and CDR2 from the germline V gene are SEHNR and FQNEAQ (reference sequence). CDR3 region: CASSSPPGTTEAFF. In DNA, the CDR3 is TGTGCCAGCAGCTCCCCCCCGGGGACGACTGAAGCTTTCTTT. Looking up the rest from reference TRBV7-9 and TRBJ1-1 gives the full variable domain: DTGVSQNPRHKITKRGQNVTFRCDPISEHNRLYWYRQTLGQGPEFLTYFQNEAQLEKSRLLSDRFSAERPKGSFSTLEIQRTEQGDSAMYLCASSSPPGTTEAFFGQGTRLTVV.

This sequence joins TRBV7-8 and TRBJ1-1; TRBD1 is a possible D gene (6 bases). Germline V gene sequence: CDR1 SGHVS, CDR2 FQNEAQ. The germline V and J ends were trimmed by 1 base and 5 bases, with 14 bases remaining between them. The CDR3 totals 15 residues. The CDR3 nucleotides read TGTGCCAGCAGCTTAGTCGGAGGGGGTGGTACTGAAGCTTTCTTT. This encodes CASSLVGGGGTEAFF.

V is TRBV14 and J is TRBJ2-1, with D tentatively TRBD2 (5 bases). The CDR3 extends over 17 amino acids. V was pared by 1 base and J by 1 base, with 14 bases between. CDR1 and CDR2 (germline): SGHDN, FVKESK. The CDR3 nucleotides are TGTGCCAGCAGCCAAGGACCGAGTCGGGGATCCTACAATGAGCAGTTCTTC. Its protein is CASSQGPSRGSYNEQFF.

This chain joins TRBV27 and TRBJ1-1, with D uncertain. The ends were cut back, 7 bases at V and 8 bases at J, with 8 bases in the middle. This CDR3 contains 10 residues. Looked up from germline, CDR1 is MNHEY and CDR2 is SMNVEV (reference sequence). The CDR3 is CASMGAEAFF. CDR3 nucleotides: TGTGCCAGCATGGGTGCGGAAGCTTTCTTT.

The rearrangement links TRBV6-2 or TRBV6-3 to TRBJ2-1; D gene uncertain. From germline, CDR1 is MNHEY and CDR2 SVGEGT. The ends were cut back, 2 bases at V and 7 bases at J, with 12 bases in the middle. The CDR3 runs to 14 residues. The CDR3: CASSYGVLRNEQFF. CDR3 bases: TGTGCCAGCAGTTACGGTGTTCTGAGGAATGAGCAGTTCTTC.